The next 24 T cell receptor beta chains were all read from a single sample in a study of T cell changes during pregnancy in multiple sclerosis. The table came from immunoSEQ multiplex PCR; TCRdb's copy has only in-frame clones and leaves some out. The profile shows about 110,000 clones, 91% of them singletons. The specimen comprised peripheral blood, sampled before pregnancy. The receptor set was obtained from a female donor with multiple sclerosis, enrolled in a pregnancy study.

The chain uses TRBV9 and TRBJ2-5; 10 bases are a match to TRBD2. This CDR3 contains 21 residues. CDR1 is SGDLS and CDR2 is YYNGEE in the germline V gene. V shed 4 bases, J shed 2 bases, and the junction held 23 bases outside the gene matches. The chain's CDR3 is CASSSNPGILAGKKRQETQYF. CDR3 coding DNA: TGTGCCAGCAGCAGTAATCCGGGGATACTAGCGGGAAAGAAACGGCAAGAGACCCAGTACTTC.

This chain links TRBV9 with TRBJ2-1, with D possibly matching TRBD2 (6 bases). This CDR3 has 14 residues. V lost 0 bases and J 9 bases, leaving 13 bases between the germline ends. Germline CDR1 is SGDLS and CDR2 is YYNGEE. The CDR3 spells CASSVAPAGGEQFF. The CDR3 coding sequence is TGTGCCAGCAGCGTAGCTCCAGCGGGCGGTGAGCAGTTCTTC.

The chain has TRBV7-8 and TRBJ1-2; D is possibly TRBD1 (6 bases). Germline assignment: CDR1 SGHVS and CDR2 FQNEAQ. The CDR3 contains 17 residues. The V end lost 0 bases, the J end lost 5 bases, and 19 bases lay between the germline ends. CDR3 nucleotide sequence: TGTGCCAGCAGCTTAGCTGGTTGGGGGCAGGGAGAATATGGCTACACCTTC. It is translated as CASSLAGWGQGEYGYTF.

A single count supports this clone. CDR3 coding DNA: TGTGCCAGCAGCCAAGATTTCAGGGCTGGGGCTTTCTTT. It encodes CASSQDFRAGAFF. This sequence joins TRBV14 and TRBJ1-1, with D possibly being TRBD1 (5 bases). V lost 0 bases and J 11 bases, leaving 13 bases between the germline ends. The CDR3 length is 13 residues. CDR1 and CDR2 from the germline V gene are SGHDN and FVKESK.

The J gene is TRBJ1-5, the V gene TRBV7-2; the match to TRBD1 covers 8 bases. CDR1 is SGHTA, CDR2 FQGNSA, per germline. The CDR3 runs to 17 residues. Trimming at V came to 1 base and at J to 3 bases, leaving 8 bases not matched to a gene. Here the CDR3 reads CASSLGAAGGNNQPQHF. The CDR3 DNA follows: TGTGCCAGCAGCTTAGGGGCCGCAGGGGGCAACAATCAGCCCCAGCATTTT.

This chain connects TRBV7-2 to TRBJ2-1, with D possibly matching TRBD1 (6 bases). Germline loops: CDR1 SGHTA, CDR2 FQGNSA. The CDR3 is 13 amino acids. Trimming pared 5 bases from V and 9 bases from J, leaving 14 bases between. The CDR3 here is CASSPKGGREQFF. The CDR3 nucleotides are TGTGCCAGCAGCCCGAAAGGGGGACGTGAGCAGTTCTTC. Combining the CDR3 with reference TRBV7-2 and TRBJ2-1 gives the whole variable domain GAGVSQSPSNKVTEKGKDVELRCDPISGHTALYWYRQSLGQGLEFLIYFQGNSAPDKSGLPSDRFSAERTGGSVSTLTIQRTQQEDSAVYLCASSPKGGREQFFGPGTRLTVL.

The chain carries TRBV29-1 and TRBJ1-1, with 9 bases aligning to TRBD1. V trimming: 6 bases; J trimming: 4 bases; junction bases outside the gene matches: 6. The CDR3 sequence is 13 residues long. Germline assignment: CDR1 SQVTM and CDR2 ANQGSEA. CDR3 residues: CSVHRGQGTEAFF. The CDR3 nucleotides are TGCAGCGTACACAGGGGGCAGGGCACTGAAGCTTTCTTT.

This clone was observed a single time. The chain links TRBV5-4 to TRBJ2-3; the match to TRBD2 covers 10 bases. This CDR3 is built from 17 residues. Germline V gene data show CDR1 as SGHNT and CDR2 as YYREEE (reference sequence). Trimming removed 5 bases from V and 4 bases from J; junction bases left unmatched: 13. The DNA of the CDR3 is TGTGCCAGCAGTCTGAGCCCGAAGCGGGGGGGTGCAGATACGCAGTATTTT. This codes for CASSLSPKRGGADTQYF.

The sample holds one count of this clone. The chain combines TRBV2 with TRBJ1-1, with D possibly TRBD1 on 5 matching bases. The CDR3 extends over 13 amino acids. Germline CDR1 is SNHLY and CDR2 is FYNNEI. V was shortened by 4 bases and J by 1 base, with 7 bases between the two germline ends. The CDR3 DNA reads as TGTGCCAGCAGTGGGGACTCGAACACTGAAGCTTTCTTT. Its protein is CASSGDSNTEAFF.

The CDR3 sequence is CASRPRALRGAPLHF. As DNA, the CDR3 is TGTGCCAGCAGACCAAGGGCTCTCCGCGGGGCACCCCTCCACTTT. This chain connects TRBV5-6 to TRBJ1-6; D ambiguous. Germline V lookup: CDR1 SGHDT, CDR2 YYEEEE. V gave up 5 bases and J gave up 11 bases, with 20 bases separating them. This CDR3 has 15 amino acids.

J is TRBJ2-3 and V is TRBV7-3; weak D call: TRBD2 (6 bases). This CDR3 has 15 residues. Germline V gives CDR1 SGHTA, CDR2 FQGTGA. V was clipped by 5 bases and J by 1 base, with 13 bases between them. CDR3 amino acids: CASSKGGSGTDTQYF. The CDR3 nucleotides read TGTGCCAGCAGCAAGGGAGGTTCTGGCACAGATACGCAGTATTTT.

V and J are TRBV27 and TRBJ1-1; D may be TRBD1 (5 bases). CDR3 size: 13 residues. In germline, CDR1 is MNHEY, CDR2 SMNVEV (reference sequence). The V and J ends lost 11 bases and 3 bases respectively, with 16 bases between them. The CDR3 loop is CAARTHRDTEAFF. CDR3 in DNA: TGTGCCGCCCGGACACACCGGGACACTGAAGCTTTCTTT.

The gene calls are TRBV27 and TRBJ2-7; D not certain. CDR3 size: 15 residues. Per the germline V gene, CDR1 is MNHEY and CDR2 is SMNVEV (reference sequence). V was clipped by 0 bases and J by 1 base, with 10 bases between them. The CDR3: CASSLSYSLSYEQYF. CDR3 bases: TGTGCCAGCAGTTTATCTTACAGTCTTTCCTACGAGCAGTACTTC.

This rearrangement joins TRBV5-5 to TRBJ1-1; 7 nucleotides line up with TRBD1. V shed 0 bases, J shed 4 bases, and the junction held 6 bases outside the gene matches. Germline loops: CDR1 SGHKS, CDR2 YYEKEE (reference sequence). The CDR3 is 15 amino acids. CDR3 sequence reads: CASSLERQGPTEAFF. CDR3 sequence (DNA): TGTGCCAGCAGCTTGGAGAGACAGGGACCCACTGAAGCTTTCTTT.

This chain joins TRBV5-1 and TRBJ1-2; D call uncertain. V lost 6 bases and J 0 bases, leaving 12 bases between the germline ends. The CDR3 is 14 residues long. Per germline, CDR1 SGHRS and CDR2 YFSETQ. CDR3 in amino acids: CASTYSGSNYGYTF. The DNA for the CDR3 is TGCGCCAGCACTTATTCGGGGTCTAACTATGGCTACACCTTC.

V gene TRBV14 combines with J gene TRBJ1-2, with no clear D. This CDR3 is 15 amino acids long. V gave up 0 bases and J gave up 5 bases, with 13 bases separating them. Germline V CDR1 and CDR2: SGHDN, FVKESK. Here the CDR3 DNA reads TGTGCCAGCAGCCAAGATCTCGGCAGCGTGTATGGCTACACCTTC. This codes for CASSQDLGSVYGYTF.

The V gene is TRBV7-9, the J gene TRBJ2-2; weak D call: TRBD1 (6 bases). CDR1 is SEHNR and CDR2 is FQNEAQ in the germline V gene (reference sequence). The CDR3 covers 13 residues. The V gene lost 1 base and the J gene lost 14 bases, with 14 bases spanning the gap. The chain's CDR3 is CASSLVGGRELFF. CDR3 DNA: TGTGCCAGCAGCTTAGTAGGGGGAAGAGAACTGTTTTTT.

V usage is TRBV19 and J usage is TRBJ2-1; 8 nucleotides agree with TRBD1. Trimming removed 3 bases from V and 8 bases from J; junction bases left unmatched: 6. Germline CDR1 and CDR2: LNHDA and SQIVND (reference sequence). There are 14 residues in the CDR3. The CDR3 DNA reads TGTGCCAGTAGTATCCGACAGGGGAGTTATGAGCAGTTCTTC. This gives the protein CASSIRQGSYEQFF.

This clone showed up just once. CDR3 in amino acids: CASSLPSLGGEQYF. The CDR3 DNA reads TGCGCCAGCAGCTTGCCGTCTTTAGGGGGAGAGCAGTACTTC. The chain links TRBV5-1 to TRBJ2-7, with D possibly being TRBD1 (6 bases). CDR1 SGHRS and CDR2 YFSETQ come from the germline V gene. The ends were cut back, 1 base at V and 7 bases at J, with 15 bases in the middle. CDR3 length equals 14 residues.

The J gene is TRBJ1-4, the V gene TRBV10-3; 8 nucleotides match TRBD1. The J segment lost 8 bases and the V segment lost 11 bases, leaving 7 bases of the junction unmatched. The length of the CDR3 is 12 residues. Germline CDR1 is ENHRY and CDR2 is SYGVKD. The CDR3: CAAGGAREKLFF. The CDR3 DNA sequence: TGTGCCGCAGGGGGCGCGAGGGAAAAACTGTTTTTT.

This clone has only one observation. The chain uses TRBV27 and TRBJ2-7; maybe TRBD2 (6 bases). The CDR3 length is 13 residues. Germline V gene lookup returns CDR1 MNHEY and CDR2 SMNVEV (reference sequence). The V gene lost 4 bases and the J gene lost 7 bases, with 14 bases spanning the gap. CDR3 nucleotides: TGTGCCAGCAGTTCGGGCCCTCGGGGGGAGCAGTACTTC. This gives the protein CASSSGPRGEQYF.

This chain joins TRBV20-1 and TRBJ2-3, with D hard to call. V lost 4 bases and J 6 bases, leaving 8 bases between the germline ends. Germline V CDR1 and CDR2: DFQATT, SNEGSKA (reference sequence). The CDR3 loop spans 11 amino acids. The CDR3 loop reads CSATIQDTQYF. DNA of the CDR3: TGCAGTGCTACCATCCAGGATACGCAGTATTTT.

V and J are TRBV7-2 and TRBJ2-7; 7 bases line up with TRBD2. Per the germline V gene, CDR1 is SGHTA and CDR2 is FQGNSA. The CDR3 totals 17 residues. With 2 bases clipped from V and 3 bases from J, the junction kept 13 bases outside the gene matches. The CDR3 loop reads CASSLTSLGRGYYEQYF. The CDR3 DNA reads TGTGCCAGCAGCTTAACGTCATTGGGGCGGGGGTACTACGAGCAGTACTTC.

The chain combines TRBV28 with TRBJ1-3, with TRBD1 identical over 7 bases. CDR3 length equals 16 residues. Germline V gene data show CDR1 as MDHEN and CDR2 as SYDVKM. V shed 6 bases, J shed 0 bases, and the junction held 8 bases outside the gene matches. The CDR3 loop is CASRTGQLFSGNTIYF. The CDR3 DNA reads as TGTGCCAGCAGGACGGGACAGCTGTTCTCTGGAAACACCATATATTTT.